These 18 T cell receptor beta chains share one sample of origin, sequenced in a study of memory B cells and T cells in multiple sclerosis. Profiling relied on immunoSEQ multiplex PCR, and the TCRdb table lists in-frame clones only, not all of them. The data hold 250 to 300 clones, with approximately 66% observed a single time. After stimulus-free culture, autoproliferating CFSE-dim and non-proliferating CFSE-high T cells were sequenced separately. Replicate wells were pooled after about seven days of stimulus-free culture of roughly 5x10^7 CFSE-labeled PBMCs. No cognate antigen is known for these TCRs. Sequenced sample: PBMCs from blood kept in culture. The receptors here all came from a human donor with multiple sclerosis.

The chain couples TRBV20-1 to TRBJ2-3; D might be TRBD1 (5 bases). Germline V gene lookup returns CDR1 DFQATT and CDR2 SNEGSKA (reference sequence). This CDR3 is built from 11 residues. CDR3 nucleotides: TGCAGCGGCAGGGGCACAGATACGCAGTATTTT. Translation: CSGRGTDTQYF.

This chain uses TRBV2 with TRBJ2-7; D gene ambiguous. CDR1 is SNHLY and CDR2 is FYNNEI in the germline V gene. The V end was cut by 11 bases, the J end by 5 bases, with 16 bases between. This CDR3 has 12 amino acids. The CDR3 here is CAGWTRLDEQYF. DNA for the CDR3: TGTGCCGGTTGGACGCGGCTTGACGAGCAGTACTTC.

This clone was seen a few times. V and J are TRBV19 and TRBJ1-1; possibly TRBD1 for D (5 bases). The CDR3 sequence is 15 residues long. Germline V gene sequence: CDR1 LNHDA, CDR2 SQIVND (reference sequence). The V end was cut by 3 bases, the J end by 3 bases, with 14 bases between. The CDR3 coding sequence is TGTGCCAGTAGTATTATGGCAGGGCGCCACACTGAAGCTTTCTTT. Protein product: CASSIMAGRHTEAFF. The variable domain in full, with the rest retrieved from reference TRBV19 and TRBJ1-1, is DGGITQSPKYLFRKEGQNVTLSCEQNLNHDAMYWYRQDPGQGLRLIYYSQIVNDFQKGDIAEGYSVSREKKESFPLTVTSAQKNPTAFYLCASSIMAGRHTEAFFGQGTRLTVV.

The gene calls are TRBV5-2 and TRBJ1-2. TRBV5-2 is an annotated pseudogene. This CDR3 is 16 amino acids long. Written as DNA, the CDR3 is TGTGCCAGCAACGTTCGCCGAGTACGAAAGACCTATGGCTACACCTTC. It encodes CASNVRRVRKTYGYTF.

This clone was seen a handful of times. The chain joins TRBV5-4 to TRBJ1-5; possible D gene TRBD1, 6 bases. CDR3 size: 16 residues. Trimming shortened V by 4 bases and J by 1 base, and 15 bases separated the two germline ends. CDR1 SGHNT and CDR2 YYREEE come from the germline V gene (reference sequence). The CDR3 nucleotides read TGTGCCAGCAGCCGGGGCCCGGGACAAAGCAATCAGCCCCAGCATTTT. It encodes CASSRGPGQSNQPQHF. The complete variable domain, with remaining parts taken from reference TRBV5-4 and TRBJ1-5, reads ETGVTQSPTHLIKTRGQQVTLRCSSQSGHNTVSWYQQALGQGPQFIFQYYREEENGRGNFPPRFSGLQFPNYSSELNVNALELDDSALYLCASSRGPGQSNQPQHFGDGTRLSIL.

The V and J genes are TRBV4-1 and TRBJ2-5; 10 bases map to TRBD2. The CDR3 is made up of 15 amino acids. V was clipped by 7 bases and J by 3 bases; unmatched bases: 8. In germline, CDR1 is MGHRA, CDR2 YSYEKL. CDR3 DNA: TGCGCCAGCACCGCAGCGGGGACTAGCGAAGAGACCCAGTACTTC. Translation gives CASTAAGTSEETQYF.

There are a few counts of this clone. The chain has TRBV15 and TRBJ1-2; D remains ambiguous. CDR3 length: 13 residues. Germline V gene data show CDR1 as LNHNV and CDR2 as YYDKDF (reference sequence). V lost 4 bases to trimming and J lost 0 bases, with 6 bases between them. The CDR3 sequence: CATSTGPNYGYTF. The CDR3 bases are TGTGCCACCAGCACTGGACCTAACTATGGCTACACCTTC.

This clone was detected only a few times. The chain carries TRBV5-1 and TRBJ2-1; D is unresolved. Germline CDR1 is SGHRS and CDR2 is YFSETQ. The CDR3 extends over 11 amino acids. With 0 bases removed from V and 6 bases from J, the gap between germline ends came to 1 base. The CDR3 nucleotides read TGCGCCAGCAGCTTGGCCAATGAGCAGTTCTTC. Protein sequence: CASSLANEQFF.

In its sample, this clone was seen a few times. The chain carries TRBV6-9 and TRBJ1-2, with D possibly TRBD1 on 6 matching bases. The germline V and J ends were trimmed by 6 bases and 5 bases, with 16 bases remaining between them. In germline, CDR1 is MNHGY, CDR2 SVAAGI. The CDR3 is made up of 14 amino acids. CDR3 protein: CASSSGTNAYGYTF. The CDR3 region has the DNA TGTGCCAGCAGCTCTGGGACAAACGCTTATGGCTACACCTTC.

This chain links TRBV7-6 with TRBJ1-1; 8 bases fit TRBD1. The J segment lost 0 bases and the V segment lost 3 bases, leaving 9 bases of the junction unmatched. CDR1 and CDR2 from the germline V gene are SGHVS and FNYEAQ. The CDR3 runs to 17 residues. CDR3 nucleotide sequence: TGTGCCAGCAGCTTGGGCAGGGGGCCCTCTTTGAACACTGAAGCTTTCTTT. It specifies CASSLGRGPSLNTEAFF.

Concerning this clone: Other DNA sequences from this sample encode an identical CDR3 as well. V gene TRBV4-1 combines with J gene TRBJ2-1, with 10 bases fitting TRBD2. Germline-derived CDR1 and CDR2 are MGHRA and YSYEKL. The CDR3 is 18 residues long. V lost 1 base and J lost 5; bases outside the gene matches: 11. CDR3 in DNA: TGCGCCAGCAGCCAAGCAAAAACACTAGCGGGAATAAACAATGAGCAGTTCTTC. It is translated as CASSQAKTLAGINNEQFF.

The rearrangement uses TRBV18 and TRBJ2-5, with D perhaps being TRBD1 or TRBD2 (5 bases each). V shed 5 bases and J shed 1 base, with 8 bases lying between them. This CDR3 is 13 amino acids long. The germline V gene has CDR1 KGHSH and CDR2 LQKENI. CDR3 sequence: CASSMRGQETQYF. The DNA for the CDR3 is TGTGCCAGCTCAATGAGGGGCCAAGAGACCCAGTACTTC.

V and J are TRBV2 and TRBJ2-7; D may be TRBD1 or TRBD2 (5 bases each). Looked up from germline, CDR1 is SNHLY and CDR2 is FYNNEI. The V gene lost 0 bases and the J gene lost 2 bases, with 14 bases spanning the gap. The CDR3 is 16 amino acids. CDR3 in DNA: TGTGCCAGCAGTGAAGCGCTTTTTGGGACGACCTACGAGCAGTACGTC. Protein: CASSEALFGTTYEQYV.

This chain links TRBV7-9 with TRBJ2-7, with 11 bases fitting TRBD2. The CDR3 runs 15 residues. Germline lookup yields CDR1 SEHNR and CDR2 FQNEAQ (reference sequence). Trimming took 4 bases from V and 2 from J; bases not matched to a gene: 4. CDR3 sequence (DNA): TGTGCCAGCAGCTCGGTAGCGGGAGGGCCCTACGAGCAGTACTTC. Protein sequence: CASSSVAGGPYEQYF.

This clone occurred a few times. The chain recombines TRBV5-1 with TRBJ2-1; D might be TRBD2 (5 bases). V lost 10 bases to trimming and J lost 7 bases, with 21 bases between them. The CDR3 consists of 14 residues. Looked up from germline, CDR1 is SGHRS and CDR2 is YFSETQ. In DNA, the CDR3 is TGCGCCTCGTCCGCCGACTATCGGCGAAATGAGCAGTTCTTC. This gives the protein CASSADYRRNEQFF.

The rearrangement joins TRBV5-6 to TRBJ2-2, with D perhaps given as TRBD1 or TRBD2 (5 bases each). This CDR3 is built from 14 residues. Trimming took off 4 bases at V and 3 bases at J, with 10 bases between the two ends. Germline CDR1 reads SGHDT; CDR2 reads YYEEEE. DNA for the CDR3: TGTGCCAGCAGCCCGGGGCCCTACACCGGGGAGCTGTTTTTT. Protein sequence: CASSPGPYTGELFF.

V is TRBV29-1 and J is TRBJ1-2; D not certain. The CDR3 runs to 16 residues. Trimming pared 7 bases from V and 4 bases from J, leaving 25 bases between. CDR1 and CDR2 (germline): SQVTM, ANQGSEA. The CDR3 region is CSGIVAQMWGVYGYTF. The CDR3 DNA follows: TGCAGCGGGATCGTCGCACAGATGTGGGGTGTCTATGGCTACACCTTC. The full variable domain, with the rest looked up from reference TRBV29-1 and TRBJ1-2, is SAVISQKPSRDICQRGTSLTIQCQVDSQVTMMFWYRQQPGQSLTLIATANQGSEATYESGFVIDKFPISRPNLTFSTLTVSNMSPEDSSIYLCSGIVAQMWGVYGYTFGSGTRLTVV.

A few counts support this clone. The chain joins TRBV19 to TRBJ1-1, with TRBD1 identical over 11 bases. The CDR3 spans 17 residues. The J segment lost 6 bases and the V segment lost 3 bases, leaving 12 bases of the junction unmatched. Germline V lookup: CDR1 LNHDA, CDR2 SQIVND (reference sequence). The CDR3, as DNA: TGTGCCAGTAGTATCCCGGGACAGGGGGTCCCAGGGGCTGAAGCTTTCTTT. It yields the protein CASSIPGQGVPGAEAFF.